These T cell receptor beta chains were read from a single sample in a study of response to subunit inactivated influenza vaccine. TCRdb reprocessed the RT-PCR reads via MiXCR and lists one record per CDR3 protein. The sample records some 550,000 distinct CDR3 sequences, under 25% being singletons. These same data were also listed under a study on T cells expressing NK-cell markers.

The source material was CD4+ T cells sorted from PBMCs, sampled less than 13 days after vaccination. The receptors were gathered from a man aged 50-59 years who received an inactivated influenza vaccine. CDR3s include the opening cysteine and the closing phenylalanine or tryptophan. A D gene is named only where the DNA matches it firmly. Clone size, where shown, is once, few, many, or a class for clones that have expanded.

>TRBV6-4|few|-|TRBJ2-1
CASSDSSGAQGFDEQFF
TGTGCCAGCAGTGACTCGTCAGGGGCCCAGGGGTTCGATGAGCAGTTCTTC
>TRBV12-3/TRBV12-4|few|-|TRBJ1-4
CASSLTGSEKLFF
TGTGCCAGCAGTTTGACCGGGTCTGAAAAACTGTTTTTT
>TRBV6-2/TRBV6-3|few|TRBD2|TRBJ2-1
CASRPEATSGRALRDNEQFF
TGTGCCAGCAGACCAGAGGCGACTAGCGGGAGGGCCTTACGGGACAATGAGCAGTTCTTC
>TRBV29-1|-|TRBD2|TRBJ2-4
CSVVTSGRANIQYF
TGCAGCGTAGTGACTAGCGGGAGGGCGAACATTCAGTACTTC
>TRBV7-2|few|-|TRBJ2-6
CASSLGGSSGANVLTF
TGTGCCAGCAGCTTAGGGGGTAGCTCTGGGGCCAACGTCCTGACTTTC
>TRBV20-1|-|TRBD1|TRBJ1-1
CSASPGTGQMIAFF
TGCAGTGCTAGCCCTGGGACAGGACAGATGATAGCTTTCTTT
>TRBV6-5|few|TRBD1|TRBJ1-6
CASSYLWTGVSYNSPLHF
TGTGCCAGCAGTTACTTATGGACAGGGGTCTCCTATAATTCACCCCTCCACTTT
>TRBV10-3|many|-|TRBJ1-1
CATKRGPEENTEAFF
TGTGCCACCAAACGGGGGCCCGAAGAGAACACTGAAGCTTTCTTT
>TRBV12-3/TRBV12-4|few|-|TRBJ2-7
CASSFAAGEQYF
TGTGCCAGCAGTTTCGCTGCGGGCGAGCAGTACTTC
>TRBV6-5|few|TRBD2|TRBJ2-2
CASSYLAGGPGGELFF
TGTGCCAGCAGTTATCTAGCGGGGGGGCCTGGCGGGGAGCTGTTTTTT
>TRBV5-5|few|-|TRBJ1-1
CASSLEAVNTEAFF
TGTGCCAGCAGCTTGGAGGCGGTTAACACTGAAGCTTTCTTT
>TRBV5-1|-|TRBD1|TRBJ2-7
CASSLGADRVGYEQYF
TGCGCCAGCAGCTTGGGGGCTGACAGGGTGGGGTACGAGCAGTACTTC
>TRBV18|-|-|TRBJ1-2
CASSPPTGGTYGYTF
TGTGCCAGCTCACCACCGACGGGGGGGACCTATGGCTACACCTTC
>TRBV28|few|-|TRBJ1-1
CASSFWGDGNTEAFF
TGTGCCAGCAGTTTTTGGGGGGATGGGAACACTGAAGCTTTCTTT
>TRBV6-2/TRBV6-3|few|TRBD2|TRBJ2-1
CASSFRTSAIMSSYNEQFF
TGTGCCAGCAGTTTCCGGACTAGCGCAATCATGTCCTCCTACAATGAGCAGTTCTTC
>TRBV6-1|many|TRBD1|TRBJ2-7
CASKDRGRGEQYF
TGTGCCAGCAAGGACAGGGGGCGCGGCGAGCAGTACTTC
>TRBV5-1|few|-|TRBJ2-7
CASSRGEIYEQYF
TGCGCCAGCAGTCGCGGGGAAATCTACGAGCAGTACTTC
>TRBV5-1|many|-|TRBJ2-1
CASSQGPTGNEQFF
TGCGCCAGCAGCCAGGGACCTACCGGGAATGAGCAGTTCTTC
>TRBV5-1|-|-|TRBJ2-1
CASRIAIEQFF
TGCGCCAGCAGAATAGCTATTGAGCAGTTCTTC
>TRBV7-2|few|-|TRBJ2-7
CASSLELEQYF
TGTGCCAGCAGCTTAGAACTAGAGCAGTACTTC
>TRBV29-1|-|-|TRBJ2-7
CSVKDRRQLSYEQYF
TGCAGCGTGAAGGACCGGAGACAGCTTTCCTACGAGCAGTACTTC
>TRBV29-1|-|-|TRBJ2-2
CSVARFKANTGELFF
TGCAGCGTTGCCAGGTTTAAAGCGAACACCGGGGAGCTGTTTTTT
>TRBV7-8|-|-|TRBJ2-1
CASSLALQAAYNEQFF
TGTGCCAGCAGCTTAGCTCTGCAGGCCGCCTACAATGAGCAGTTCTTC
>TRBV28|few|-|TRBJ2-7
CASSLWGFAGNYEQYF
TGTGCCAGCAGTCTTTGGGGCTTCGCAGGGAACTACGAGCAGTACTTC
>TRBV6-2/TRBV6-3|-|TRBD2|TRBJ2-7
CASSYGSGRAFYEQYF
TGTGCCAGCAGTTACGGTAGCGGGAGGGCCTTCTACGAGCAGTACTTC
>TRBV20-1|few|-|TRBJ2-5
CSARVGLGETQYF
TGCAGTGCTAGAGTGGGGCTCGGGGAGACCCAGTACTTC
>TRBV2|few|-|TRBJ2-3
CATRRVSQTDTQYF
TGTGCCACCCGTCGGGTATCTCAAACAGATACGCAGTATTTT
>TRBV3-1|once|-|TRBJ2-7
CASSQGKRGQYF
TGTGCCAGCAGCCAAGGAAAACGCGGGCAGTACTTC
>TRBV18|-|-|TRBJ2-1
CASSPFGGDEQFF
TGTGCCAGCTCACCATTTGGCGGGGATGAGCAGTTCTTC
>TRBV12-3/TRBV12-4|many|-|TRBJ2-2
CASSSQQGTGELFF
TGTGCCAGCAGTTCGCAACAGGGAACCGGGGAGCTGTTTTTT
>TRBV6-1|once|TRBD1|TRBJ2-7
CASSLGQGPGFEQYF
TGTGCCAGCAGCCTCGGACAGGGGCCAGGATTCGAGCAGTACTTC
>TRBV7-2|-|TRBD1|TRBJ2-7
CASTLASGQGYEQYF
TGTGCCAGCACCCTAGCGTCGGGACAGGGTTACGAGCAGTACTTC
>TRBV29-1|few|TRBD2|TRBJ2-7
CSILGLAGGGYEQYF
TGCAGCATACTCGGACTAGCCGGAGGGGGCTACGAGCAGTACTTC
>TRBV4-3|few|-|TRBJ2-7
CASSSTTGWQYF
TGCGCCAGCAGCTCAACGACAGGTTGGCAGTACTTC
>TRBV18|few|-|TRBJ2-2
CASSPWENTGELFF
TGTGCCAGCTCACCATGGGAGAACACCGGGGAGCTGTTTTTT
>TRBV3-1|few|-|TRBJ2-4
CASSQEVFENIQYF
TGTGCCAGCAGCCAAGAGGTATTCGAAAACATTCAGTACTTC
>TRBV7-2|-|TRBD1|TRBJ2-5
CASSLWSGGGQETQYF
TGTGCCAGCAGCTTATGGTCAGGGGGTGGACAAGAGACCCAGTACTTC
>TRBV10-3|-|-|TRBJ2-7
CAISITGGRKDEQYF
TGTGCCATCAGTATAACGGGGGGCCGCAAGGACGAGCAGTACTTC
>TRBV12-3/TRBV12-4|-|TRBD1|TRBJ1-2
CASSAGTGGDYGYTF
TGTGCCAGCAGCGCGGGGACAGGAGGGGACTATGGCTACACCTTC
>TRBV2|-|-|TRBJ2-7
CASRPTGEGQYF
TGTGCCAGCCGACCGACAGGGGAGGGGCAGTACTTC
>TRBV4-3|-|-|TRBJ2-7
CASSQDRASSYEQYF
TGCGCCAGCAGCCAAGACAGGGCAAGCTCCTACGAGCAGTACTTC
>TRBV12-3/TRBV12-4|-|TRBD2|TRBJ2-3
CASSLAGTSGSFGDTQYF
TGTGCCAGCAGTTTAGCGGGGACTAGCGGGAGCTTTGGAGATACGCAGTATTTT
>TRBV28|few|-|TRBJ1-6
CASSKDISSYNSPLHF
TGTGCCAGCAGCAAAGATATATCATCCTATAATTCACCCCTCCACTTT
>TRBV18|-|-|TRBJ2-3
CASSPLSGTDTQYF
TGTGCCAGCTCACCACTATCAGGCACAGATACGCAGTATTTT
>TRBV25-1|few|-|TRBJ2-3
CASSEPLDTQYF
TGTGCCAGCAGTGAACCGCTCGATACGCAGTATTTT
>TRBV20-1|few|TRBD2|TRBJ2-3
CSARVSSGSKTDTQYF
TGCAGTGCTAGAGTTTCGAGCGGGAGTAAGACAGATACGCAGTATTTT
>TRBV10-1|-|-|TRBJ2-2
CASSTVTGELFF
TGCGCCAGCAGTACGGTGACCGGGGAGCTGTTTTTT
>TRBV14|-|TRBD2|TRBJ2-1
CASSQDGGTSGKNSYNEQFF
TGTGCCAGCAGCCAAGATGGGGGTACTAGCGGGAAAAACTCCTACAATGAGCAGTTCTTC